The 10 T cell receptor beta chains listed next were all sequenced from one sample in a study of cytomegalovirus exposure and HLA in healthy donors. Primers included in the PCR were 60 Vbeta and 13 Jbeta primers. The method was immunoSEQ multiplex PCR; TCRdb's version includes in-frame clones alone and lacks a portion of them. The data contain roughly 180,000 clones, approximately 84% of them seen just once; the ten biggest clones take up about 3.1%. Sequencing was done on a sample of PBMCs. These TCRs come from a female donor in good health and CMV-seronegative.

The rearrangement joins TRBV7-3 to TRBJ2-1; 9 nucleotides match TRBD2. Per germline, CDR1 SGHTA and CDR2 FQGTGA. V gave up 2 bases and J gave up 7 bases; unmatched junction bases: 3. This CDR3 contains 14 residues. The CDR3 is CASSLAGGLNEQFF. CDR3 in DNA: TGTGCCAGCAGCTTAGCGGGGGGGCTAAATGAGCAGTTCTTC.

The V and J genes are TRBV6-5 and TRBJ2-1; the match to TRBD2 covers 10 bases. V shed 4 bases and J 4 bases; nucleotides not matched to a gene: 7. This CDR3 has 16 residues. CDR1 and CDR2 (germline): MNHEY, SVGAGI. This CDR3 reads CASSFSWTSGYNEQFF. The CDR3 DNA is TGTGCCAGCAGTTTTTCCTGGACTAGCGGATACAATGAGCAGTTCTTC.

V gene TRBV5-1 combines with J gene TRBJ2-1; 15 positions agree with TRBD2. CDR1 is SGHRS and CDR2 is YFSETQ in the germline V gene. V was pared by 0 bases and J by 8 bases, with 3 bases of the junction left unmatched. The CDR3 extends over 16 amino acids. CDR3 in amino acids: CASSLGTSGRADEQFF. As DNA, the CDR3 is TGCGCCAGCAGCTTGGGGACTAGCGGGAGGGCGGATGAGCAGTTCTTC.

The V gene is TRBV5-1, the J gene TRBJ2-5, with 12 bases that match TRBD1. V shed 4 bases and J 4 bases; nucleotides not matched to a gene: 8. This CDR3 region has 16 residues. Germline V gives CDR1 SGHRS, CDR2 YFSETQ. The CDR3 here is CASSTRGQGAGETQYF. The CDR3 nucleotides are TGCGCCAGCAGCACCCGGGGACAGGGGGCAGGAGAGACCCAGTACTTC.

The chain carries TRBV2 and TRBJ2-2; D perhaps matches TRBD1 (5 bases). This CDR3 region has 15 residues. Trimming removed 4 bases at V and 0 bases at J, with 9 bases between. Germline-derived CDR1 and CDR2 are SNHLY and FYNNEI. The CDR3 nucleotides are TGTGCCAGCAGTGGAGACAGAGCGAACACCGGGGAGCTGTTTTTT. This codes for CASSGDRANTGELFF. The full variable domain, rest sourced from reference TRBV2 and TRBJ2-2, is EPEVTQTPSHQVTQMGQEVILRCVPISNHLYFYWYRQILGQKVEFLVSFYNNEISEKSEIFDDQFSVERPDGSNFTLKIRSTKLEDSAMYFCASSGDRANTGELFFGEGSRLTVL.

This CDR3 reads CASSVDGTPRNEKLFF. The CDR3 DNA reads TGTGCCAGCAGCGTAGATGGGACTCCACGTAATGAAAAACTGTTTTTT. This chain joins TRBV9 and TRBJ1-4, with D possibly matching TRBD1 (5 bases). The germline CDR1 and CDR2 sequences are SGDLS and YYNGEE. CDR3 size: 16 residues. Trimming removed 0 bases from V and 4 bases from J, with 13 bases in between.

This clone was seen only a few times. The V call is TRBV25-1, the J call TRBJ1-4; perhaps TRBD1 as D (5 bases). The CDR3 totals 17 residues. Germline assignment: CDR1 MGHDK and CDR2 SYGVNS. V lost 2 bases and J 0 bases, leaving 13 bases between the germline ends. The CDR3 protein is CASSEGRTSTTNEKLFF. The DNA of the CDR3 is TGTGCCAGCAGTGAAGGTAGGACATCAACAACTAATGAAAAACTGTTTTTT.

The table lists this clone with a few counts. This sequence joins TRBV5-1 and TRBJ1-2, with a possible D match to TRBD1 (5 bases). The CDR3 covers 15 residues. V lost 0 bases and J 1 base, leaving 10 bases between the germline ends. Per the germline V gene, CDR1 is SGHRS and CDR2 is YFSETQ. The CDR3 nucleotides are TGCGCCAGCAGCTTGGGAGGCAGGGTTAACTATGGCTACACCTTC. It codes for CASSLGGRVNYGYTF.

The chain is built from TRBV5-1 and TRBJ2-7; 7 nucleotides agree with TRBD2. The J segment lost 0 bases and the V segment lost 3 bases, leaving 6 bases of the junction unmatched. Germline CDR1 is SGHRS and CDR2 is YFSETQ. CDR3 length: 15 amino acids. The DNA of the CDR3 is TGCGCCAGCAGCTCTCAGCCGGGAGGCTCCTACGAGCAGTACTTC. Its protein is CASSSQPGGSYEQYF.

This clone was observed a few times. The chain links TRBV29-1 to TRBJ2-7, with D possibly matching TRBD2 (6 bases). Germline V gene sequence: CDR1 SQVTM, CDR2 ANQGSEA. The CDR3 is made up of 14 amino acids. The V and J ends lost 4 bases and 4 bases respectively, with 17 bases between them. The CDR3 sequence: CSVGGATKHYEQYF. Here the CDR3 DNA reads TGCAGCGTTGGCGGGGCCACAAAACATTACGAGCAGTACTTC.